Below are 13 T cell receptor beta chains sequenced from a single sample in a study of metastatic and nonmetastatic thyroid tumors. Every patient underwent thyroid surgery untreated. TCRdb recomputed clones from the PCR reads via MiXCR. Among about 7,000 clones listed, over 15% were seen once. Sequencing was carried out using adjacent normal tissue. The receptors derive from a male donor with papillary thyroid cancer or a benign thyroid nodule (not recorded which). Some clones in this sample may be carry-over from other donors' samples.

Worth noting for this clone: Its ends do not fully match the called genes, so a read error is possible. The chain combines TRBV27 with TRBJ2-7; the D is unclear. The length of the CDR3 is 11 residues. The germline V gene encodes CDR1 MNHEY and CDR2 SMNVEV (reference sequence). The CDR3 region is CASSSYAEQCF. CDR3 DNA: TGTGCCAGCAGTTCCTATGCCGAGCAGTGCTTC.

This clone qualifies as medium-sized (0.01 to 0.1%). The chain employs TRBV6-2 or TRBV6-3 and TRBJ1-1, with D hard to call. V lost 2 bases to trimming and J lost 6 bases, with 10 bases between them. Germline assignment: CDR1 MNHEY and CDR2 SVGEGT. The CDR3 length is 13 residues. The CDR3 spells CASSYTIGAEAFF. The CDR3 nucleotides are TGTGCCAGCAGTTACACGATTGGAGCTGAAGCTTTCTTT.

This clone was detected many times. The V and J genes are TRBV7-3 and TRBJ2-5; a weak D match, TRBD2 (7 bases). The CDR3 has 14 amino acids. Germline V gene sequence: CDR1 SGHTA, CDR2 FQGTGA. Trimming pared 0 bases from V and 5 bases from J, leaving 10 bases between. The CDR3 DNA sequence: TGTGCCAGCAGCTTAACGGAGGGGGGGGAGACCCAGTACTTC. Translating it yields CASSLTEGGETQYF.

By its share, this clone is medium-sized. The V call is TRBV20-1, the J call TRBJ1-5; TRBD1 matches 7 bases. The V and J ends lost 1 base and 8 bases, in that order; junction bases with no gene match: 5. CDR1 and CDR2 (germline): DFQATT, SNEGSKA (reference sequence). The CDR3 totals 13 residues. The CDR3 DNA is TGCAGTGCTAGAGGACAGGGAAAAGAGCCCCAGCATTTT. Its translation: CSARGQGKEPQHF.

The CDR3 DNA reads as TGCGCCAGCAGTTATTCAGGGACAGAGCAGTACTTC. Its translation is CASSYSGTEQYF. The chain recombines TRBV10-2 with TRBJ2-7; TRBD1 is a possible D gene (6 bases). The V and J ends lost 5 bases and 7 bases respectively, with 12 bases between them. Germline V lookup: CDR1 WSHSY, CDR2 SAAADI. This CDR3 is 12 amino acids long.

The rearrangement joins TRBV19 to TRBJ2-6; no definite D call. The germline gives CDR1 LNHDA, CDR2 SQIVND (reference sequence). This CDR3 spans 17 amino acids. The ends were cut back, 5 bases at V and 0 bases at J, with 14 bases in the middle. In nucleotides, the CDR3 is TGTGCCAGTAGTTCTTATCAGCCTAACTCTGGGGCCAACGTCCTGACTTTC. This gives the protein CASSSYQPNSGANVLTF.

On this clone itself: This could be a read error, since a much larger clone is one nucleotide away. Other DNA sequences in the sample encode the same CDR3. The chain links TRBV19 to TRBJ2-1; 10 bases map to TRBD2. The CDR3 contains 17 residues. The germline CDR1 and CDR2 sequences are LNHDA and SQIVND (reference sequence). CDR3 loop: CASSIDRAAGGYNEQFF. Written as DNA, the CDR3 is TGTGCCAGCAGTATAGATCGTGCAGCGGGAGGGTACAATGAGCAGTTCTTC.

This clone is labeled medium-sized. V and J are TRBV27 and TRBJ2-7, with D perhaps TRBD2 (6 bases). There are 14 residues in the CDR3. V was cut by 8 bases and J by 4 bases, with 18 bases left in between. CDR1 and CDR2 (germline): MNHEY, SMNVEV (reference sequence). CDR3 sequence (DNA): TGTGCCAGCGGATTACCCGGGACTGCGTACGAGCAGTACTTC. Protein sequence: CASGLPGTAYEQYF.

This clone was detected ten times or more. V gene TRBV19 combines with J gene TRBJ2-1; D possibly corresponds to TRBD2 (6 bases). Germline loops: CDR1 LNHDA, CDR2 SQIVND (reference sequence). The CDR3 runs to 11 residues. V was pared by 6 bases and J by 9 bases, with 9 bases between. The CDR3 DNA reads as TGTGCCAGTAGGAGCGGGCCTGAGCAGTTCTTC. Its translation: CASRSGPEQFF.

This clone was seen many times. This chain connects TRBV2 to TRBJ2-1, with D possibly being TRBD1 (6 bases). The germline CDR1 and CDR2 sequences are SNHLY and FYNNEI. The V gene lost 0 bases and the J gene lost 9 bases, with 18 bases spanning the gap. The CDR3 is 16 amino acids. Written as DNA, the CDR3 is TGTGCCAGCAGTGAAGCCCCAGGTGGGGGCCAGGGTGAGCAGTTCTTC. Encoded protein: CASSEAPGGGQGEQFF.

About this clone itself: The same CDR3 can be traced to other DNA sequences in this sample. The rearrangement uses TRBV7-8 and TRBJ2-3; D might be TRBD2 (6 bases). The CDR3 extends over 15 amino acids. V dropped 5 bases and J dropped 3 bases, with 15 bases sitting between them. Germline CDR1 reads SGHVS; CDR2 reads FQNEAQ. The CDR3 is CASSQLAGSTDTQYF. The CDR3 nucleotides read TGTGCCAGCAGCCAATTGGCGGGGAGTACAGATACGCAGTATTTT.

The chain combines TRBV6-1 with TRBJ2-5; unclear D gene. Deletions cut 5 bases from V and 4 bases from J, with 8 bases between. This CDR3 contains 12 residues. CDR1 and CDR2 (germline): MNHNS, SASEGT. CDR3 nucleotide sequence: TGTGCCAGCAGTCGGGCCGGAGAGACCCAGTACTTC. It is translated as CASSRAGETQYF.

The chain links TRBV7-2 to TRBJ1-6, with D perhaps matching TRBD1 (5 bases). This CDR3 region has 15 residues. Germline CDR1 is SGHTA and CDR2 is FQGNSA. Trimming left V 2 bases short and J 6 bases short, with 11 bases between. This chain's CDR3 is CASSLRGIGNSPLHF. Written as DNA, the CDR3 is TGTGCCAGCAGCTTACGGGGGATTGGTAATTCACCCCTCCACTTT.